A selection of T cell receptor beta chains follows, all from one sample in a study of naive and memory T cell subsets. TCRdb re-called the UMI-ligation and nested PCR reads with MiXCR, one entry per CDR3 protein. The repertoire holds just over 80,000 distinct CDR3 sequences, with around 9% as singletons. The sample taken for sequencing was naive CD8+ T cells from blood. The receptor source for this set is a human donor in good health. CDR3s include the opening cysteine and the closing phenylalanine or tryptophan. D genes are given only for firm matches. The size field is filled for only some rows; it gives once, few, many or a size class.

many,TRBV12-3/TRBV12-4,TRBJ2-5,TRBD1,TGTGCCAGCAGTGGACAGGGGATAGAGACCCAGTACTTC,CASSGQGIETQYF
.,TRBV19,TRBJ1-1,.,TGTGCCAGTAGTATTTCTTTGAACACTGAAGCTTTCTTT,CASSISLNTEAFF
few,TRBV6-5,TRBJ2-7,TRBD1,TGTGCCAGCAGTTACGGGGACAGGGGTTACGAGCAGTACTTC,CASSYGDRGYEQYF
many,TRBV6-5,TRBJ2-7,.,TGTGCCAGCAGTCCCGACGGGGACGAGCAGTACTTC,CASSPDGDEQYF
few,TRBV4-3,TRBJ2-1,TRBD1,TGCGCCAGCAGCCAAGATCTGCAGGGGGCGAGGAATGAGCAGTTCTTC,CASSQDLQGARNEQFF
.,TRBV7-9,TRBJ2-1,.,TGTGCCAGCAGCTTTGGTCTAGCCCACTCCTACAATGAGCAGTTCTTC,CASSFGLAHSYNEQFF
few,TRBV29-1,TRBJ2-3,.,TGCAGCGTTGATGGGGGTAGGGATACGCAGTATTTT,CSVDGGRDTQYF
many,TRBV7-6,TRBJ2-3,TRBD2,TGTGCCAGCAGCCCTTGGGACAGTGAGACTAGCGGGAGGATAAATACGCAGTATTTT,CASSPWDSETSGRINTQYF
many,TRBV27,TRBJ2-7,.,TGTGCCAGCAGTTTCCCGGGGTACGAGCAGTACTTC,CASSFPGYEQYF
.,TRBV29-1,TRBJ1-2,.,TGCAGCGTTGGTTCCAGGGGCGACGGGGGCTACACCTTC,CSVGSRGDGGYTF
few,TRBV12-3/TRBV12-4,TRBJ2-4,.,TGTGCCAGCAGAAGTGACGCATTCTCTCCGGGGGCCAAAAACATTCAGTACTTC,CASRSDAFSPGAKNIQYF
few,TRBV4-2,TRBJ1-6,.,TGTGCCAGCAGCCAAGAGACAGCAATCAATTCACCCCTCCACTTT,CASSQETAINSPLHF
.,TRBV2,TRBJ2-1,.,TGTGCCAGCAGTGAAGCGCTTAGCAGATACAATGAGCAGTTCTTC,CASSEALSRYNEQFF
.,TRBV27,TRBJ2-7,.,TGTGCCAGCAGTTACTACAGCTCCTACGAGCAGTACTTC,CASSYYSSYEQYF
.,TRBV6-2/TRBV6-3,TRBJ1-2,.,TGTGCCAGCAGCTTCGGCTATGGCTACACCTTC,CASSFGYGYTF
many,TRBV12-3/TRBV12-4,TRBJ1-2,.,TGTGCCAGCAGTCCCTTGGACAGACCCGATTATGGCTACACCTTC,CASSPLDRPDYGYTF
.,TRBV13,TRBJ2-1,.,TGTGCCAGCAGCTTAGGCTTCGGACCCTACAATGAGCAGTTCTTC,CASSLGFGPYNEQFF
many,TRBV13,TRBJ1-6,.,TGTGCCAGCAGCTTAACTGGGAACTATAATTCACCCCTCCACTTT,CASSLTGNYNSPLHF
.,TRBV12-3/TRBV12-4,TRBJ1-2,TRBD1,TGTGCCAGCAGGTCCTACGGAGTGGGACAGGACTATGGCTACACCTTC,CASRSYGVGQDYGYTF
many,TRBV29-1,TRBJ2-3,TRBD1,TGCAGCCTAACGACAGGGGAGAGCACAGATACGCAGTATTTT,CSLTTGESTDTQYF
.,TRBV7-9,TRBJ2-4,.,TGTGCCAGCAGCGTCCGGGACGCCAAAAACATTCAGTACTTC,CASSVRDAKNIQYF
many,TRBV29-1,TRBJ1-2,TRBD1,TGCAGCGTTGAAGAACAGGGGGCGTTTGGCTACACCTTC,CSVEEQGAFGYTF
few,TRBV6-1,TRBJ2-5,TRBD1,TGTGCCAGCAGCGCACAGGGGTCCGAGACCCAGTACTTC,CASSAQGSETQYF
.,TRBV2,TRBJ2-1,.,TGTGCCAGCAGTGAAGGGAGGAGGCAGCCTTACACCCCCTACAATGAGCAGTTCTTC,CASSEGRRQPYTPYNEQFF
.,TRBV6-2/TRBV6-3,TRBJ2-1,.,TGTGCCAGCAATTACGGGAACGGTGAGCAGTTCTTC,CASNYGNGEQFF
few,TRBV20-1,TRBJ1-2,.,TGCAGTGCTAGAGATTGGGAGGAATATGGCTACACCTTC,CSARDWEEYGYTF
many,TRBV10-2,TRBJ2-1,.,TGCGCCAGCACGGATTTCAATGAGCAGTTCTTC,CASTDFNEQFF
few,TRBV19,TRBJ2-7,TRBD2,TGTGCCAGTAGTATTGCGGGGGACCACTCCTACGAGCAGTACTTC,CASSIAGDHSYEQYF
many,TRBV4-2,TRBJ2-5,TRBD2,TGTGCCAGCAGCCAAGAGGGCATTAGCGGGGCCTTTGATGAAGAGACCCAGTACTTC,CASSQEGISGAFDEETQYF
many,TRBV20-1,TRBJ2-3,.,TGCAGTGCTAGAGGGGGGAGAGATACGCAGTATTTT,CSARGGRDTQYF
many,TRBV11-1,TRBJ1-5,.,TGTGCCAGCAGCCCCGCGGCCGGATCCGGGAGGGACCAGCCCCAGCATTTT,CASSPAAGSGRDQPQHF
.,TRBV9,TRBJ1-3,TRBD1,TGTGCCAGCAGCGAACAGGGGAGCGGAAACACCATATATTTT,CASSEQGSGNTIYF
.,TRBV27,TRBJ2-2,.,TGTGCCAGCAGTCCTGGACAGATATGGGGCACCGGGGAGCTGTTTTTT,CASSPGQIWGTGELFF
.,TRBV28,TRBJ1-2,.,TGTGCCAGCAGTTTCAGAGAGGGGACAAGATATGGCTACACCTTC,CASSFREGTRYGYTF
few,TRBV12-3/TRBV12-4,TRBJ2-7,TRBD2,TGTGCCAGCAGTTTAGGGTTAGCGGGAGATGTCTACGAGCAGTACTTC,CASSLGLAGDVYEQYF
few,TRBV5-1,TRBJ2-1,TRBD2,TGCGCCAGCAGCCGGGGGGGGGACACCTACAATGAGCAGTTCTTC,CASSRGGDTYNEQFF
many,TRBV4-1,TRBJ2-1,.,TGCGCCAGCAGCCAAGAACAGAGCTCCTACAATGAGCAGTTCTTC,CASSQEQSSYNEQFF
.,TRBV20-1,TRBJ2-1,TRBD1,TGCAGTGCCCGGGACAGGGCGTCCTACAATGAGCAGTTCTTC,CSARDRASYNEQFF
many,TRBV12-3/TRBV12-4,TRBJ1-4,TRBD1,TGTGCCAGCAGTTTGGAGACGGGACAGCCAGAAAAACTGTTTTTT,CASSLETGQPEKLFF
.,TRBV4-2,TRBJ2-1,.,TGTGCCAGCAGCCCCCCCGGAGTGGTACCTGCGTTCTTC,CASSPPGVVPAFF